This TCR beta chain came from a study of T cell responses to AZD1222 COVID-19 vaccine. Whole-study context: Second-dose intervals near 4 or 12 weeks were combined.

This table comes from immunoSEQ multiplex PCR, and its TCRdb copy is limited to in-frame clones, with some not included. The profile covers about 97,000 clones, with 75% to 90% appearing a single time and 7.5% taken by the ten largest. As for this clone: Antigen unknown.

Points from the study as a whole: Dominant at 160-218 and 743-854, vaccine-associated CD4 TCRs also spanned spike. Recipients of two AZD1222 doses showed rising Spike-specific TCR breadth and depth. Donors were mostly white British, more females; clonal diversity possibly underestimated.

This clonotype originated in an adult in good health. This specimen was peripheral blood, taken on day 0 of AZD1222 vaccination.

DNA for the CDR3: TGCGCCAGCATCCCGGGATGGGGGGGGCGCCAAGAGACCCAGTACTTC. It yields the protein CASIPGWGGRQETQYF. The chain couples TRBV5-1 to TRBJ2-5; a weak D match, TRBD2 (7 bases). Between the trimmed V and J ends, which lost 6 bases and 1 base, there was a span of 19 bases. Germline values: CDR1 SGHRS, CDR2 YFSETQ. CDR3 length: 16 residues. Full variable domain (missing parts from reference TRBV5-1 and TRBJ2-5): KAGVTQTPRYLIKTRGQQVTLSCSPISGHRSVSWYQQTPGQGLQFLFEYFSETQRNKGNFPGRFSGRQFSNSRSEMNVSTLELGDSALYLCASIPGWGGRQETQYFGPGTRLLVL.